The T cell receptor (beta chain) described here comes from a study of blood T cell repertoires in COVID-19 (dated by TCRdb to the early 2020s). About the investigation overall: The collaborator samples originated in the United States, Italy and Spain and spanned the acute and convalescent phases of COVID-19. The prospective study material was composed of cDNA or gDNA derived from T cells, B-cell-depleted T cells, or PBMCs. Subjects who had been exposed to COVID-19, were actively infected with it, or had recovered from it provided the deeply sampled blood TCRbeta repertoires that made up the dataset. A freely available public database, intended as a resource for researchers studying the immune response to SARS-CoV-2, is where the repertoires were released. The samples were drawn from the first 160 participants of the ongoing ImmuneRACE study and from 1,254 subjects provided by 6 global collaborators. The sample metadata nearly always contained a de-identified subject ID, COVID-19 status, age in years and sex. Where available, HLA class I and class II types were taken from metadata supplied by the sample provider and were not determined by assay-based typing.

TCRbeta CDR3 regions were amplified from genomic DNA by means of the immunoSEQ Assay, a bias-controlled multiplex PCR. The paper's data handling went like this. The number of nucleated cells in each sample was estimated by amplification of reference gene primers within the assay. Sequence reads were collapsed and filtered to measure the absolute abundance of every unique TCRbeta CDR3 rearrangement. For each sample, productive Simpson clonality was calculated by taking the square root of Simpson's diversity index across productive rearrangements. The table was pulled from immuneACCESS by TCRdb, which kept in-frame rearrangements only. Such tables lose some clones; where checked, under half of the loss comes from unresolved V genes, and the rest has no known cause. The V and J calls and clone size were taken over from that table, and D and trimming were inferred from the DNA. For this sample the table gives about 95,000 clones, of which approximately 84% were detected only once. The leading ten clones occupy 24% of the sample.

Each collaborating institution followed its own protocols to collect whole blood in K2EDTA tubes. For TCRbeta analysis, collaborator samples were shipped as frozen whole blood, as isolated PBMCs, or as DNA extracted from either sample type. As encoded in the germline V gene, CDR1 is KGHSH while CDR2 is LQKENI. Relative to germline, V is missing 6 bases and J is missing 7 bases, with 15 bases of the junction outside any gene match. There are 17 amino acids in the CDR3, from cysteine to phenylalanine inclusive. The sequence is cut down to CDR3 DNA, 51 bases in frame from base 1. For this clone: Its specific antigen is unknown. No base quality values were provided; no much bigger clone lies one nucleotide off.

On the study overall, not on this receptor specifically: The amount of clinical and demographic metadata varied by source and participant and was provided uncurated.

The TCR originated in a human donor in a cohort sampled during active COVID-19. Sequencing input: peripheral blood. The chain is encoded by TRBV18 joined to TRBJ2-1, with 10 bases aligning to TRBD2. At the DNA level, the sequence is TGTGCCAGCTCGCCAAAGGCCCTAGCGGGAGTAGCGAATGAGCAGTTCTTC. It specifies CASSPKALAGVANEQFF.